The 13 T cell receptor beta chains presented below share a single source sample, sequenced in a study of cytomegalovirus exposure and HLA in healthy donors. The PCR had 60 Vbeta and 13 Jbeta primers. Profiling relied on immunoSEQ multiplex PCR, and the TCRdb table lists in-frame clones only, not all of them. The sample holds 100,000 to 150,000 clones, 81% seen once. The sequencing sample was made of PBMCs. The receptors here all came from a man between 18 and 35 years old in good health and CMV-seronegative.

CDR3 in amino acids: CASSRRGATDTQYF. The CDR3 DNA reads as TGTGCCAGCAGCCGCCGGGGGGCCACAGATACGCAGTATTTT. The V and J genes are TRBV7-3 and TRBJ2-3; weak D call: TRBD2 (7 bases). Trimming removed 5 bases at V and 2 bases at J, with 11 bases between. The CDR3 loop spans 14 amino acids. The germline CDR1 and CDR2 sequences are SGHTA and FQGTGA.

This clone appeared once. The chain is built from TRBV28 and TRBJ1-5; 8 positions agree with TRBD1. The CDR3 covers 17 residues. CDR1 and CDR2 (germline): MDHEN, SYDVKM. V shed 4 bases and J 1 base; nucleotides not matched to a gene: 9. CDR3 amino acids: CASSSDRAGGSNQPQHF. DNA of the CDR3: TGTGCCAGCAGTTCGGACAGGGCTGGTGGGAGCAATCAGCCCCAGCATTTT. Using reference TRBV28 and TRBJ1-5 for the parts outside the CDR3, the full variable domain is DVKVTQSSRYLVKRTGEKVFLECVQDMDHENMFWYRQDPGLGLRLIYFSYDVKMKEKGDIPEGYSVSREKKERFSLILESASTNQTSMYLCASSSDRAGGSNQPQHFGDGTRLSIL.

V usage is TRBV27 and J usage is TRBJ2-2; TRBD1 matches 7 bases. CDR1 is MNHEY, CDR2 SMNVEV, per germline (reference sequence). Losses at the gene ends were 5 bases for V and 3 bases for J; bases not matched to a gene: 9. The CDR3 length is 16 residues. The CDR3 nucleotides read TGTGCCAGCAGTCCCGGGACAGCATTACACACCGGGGAGCTGTTTTTT. Its protein is CASSPGTALHTGELFF.

This clone was seen more than once but under ten times. The genes are TRBV7-9 and TRBJ2-3, with TRBD1 matching 9 bases. The V gene's germline CDR1 is SEHNR and CDR2 FQNEAQ (reference sequence). The CDR3 is 15 amino acids. Trimming took 5 bases from V and 2 from J; bases not matched to a gene: 5. Here the CDR3 reads CASSAWDRDTDTQYF. For the CDR3, the DNA is TGTGCCAGCAGCGCCTGGGACAGGGACACAGATACGCAGTATTTT.

The V and J genes are TRBV11-2 and TRBJ2-6; 10 nucleotides align to TRBD2. CDR1 and CDR2 (germline): SGHAT, FQNNGV. The CDR3 spans 16 residues. Trimming removed 5 bases from V and 1 base from J; junction bases left unmatched: 2. CDR3 DNA: TGTGCCAGCAGCGGACTAGCGGAGTCTGGGGCCAACGTCCTGACTTTC. Protein product: CASSGLAESGANVLTF.

The chain carries TRBV5-1 and TRBJ2-1; TRBD2 might be the D (6 bases). The germline V gene has CDR1 SGHRS and CDR2 YFSETQ. The CDR3 length is 13 residues. The V end lost 7 bases, the J end lost 8 bases, and 16 bases lay between the germline ends. Here the CDR3 DNA reads TGCGCCAGCTCGACTAGTCGGCTTGATGAGCAGTTCTTC. It is translated as CASSTSRLDEQFF. The full variable domain, rest sourced from reference TRBV5-1 and TRBJ2-1, is KAGVTQTPRYLIKTRGQQVTLSCSPISGHRSVSWYQQTPGQGLQFLFEYFSETQRNKGNFPGRFSGRQFSNSRSEMNVSTLELGDSALYLCASSTSRLDEQFFGPGTRLTVL.

J is TRBJ2-1 and V is TRBV19, with TRBD1 matching over 8 bases. The junction had 5 bases not matched to a gene; V was cut back by 3 bases and J by 4 bases. CDR3 length: 15 residues. Per the germline V gene, CDR1 is LNHDA and CDR2 is SQIVND (reference sequence). The CDR3 here is CASSISGTGYNEQFF. DNA of the CDR3: TGTGCCAGTAGTATTTCCGGGACAGGATACAATGAGCAGTTCTTC.

This chain joins TRBV10-3 and TRBJ2-5; 10 nucleotides line up with TRBD2. The V gene end was trimmed by 4 bases and the J gene end by 1 base; junction bases not matched to a gene: 3. The CDR3 has 15 residues. CDR1 is ENHRY, CDR2 SYGVKD, per germline. This chain's CDR3 is CAISGTSGFQETQYF. The CDR3 nucleotides read TGTGCCATCAGTGGGACTAGCGGCTTCCAAGAGACCCAGTACTTC.

The table lists this clone with a count of one. This chain links TRBV19 with TRBJ2-5; 12 nucleotides match TRBD2. CDR3 length: 16 amino acids. Trimming at V came to 3 bases and at J to 4 bases, leaving 6 bases not matched to a gene. Looked up from germline, CDR1 is LNHDA and CDR2 is SQIVND (reference sequence). The CDR3, as DNA: TGTGCCAGTAGTATCCCTAGCGGGGGGGCAGGAGAGACCCAGTACTTC. Amino acids: CASSIPSGGAGETQYF.

The DNA for the CDR3 is TGTGCCAGCACAGACTATGACAGGGTAAATTCACCCCTCCACTTT. It encodes CASTDYDRVNSPLHF. The chain joins TRBV7-9 to TRBJ1-6; 7 bases are a match to TRBD1. Germline V gives CDR1 SEHNR, CDR2 FQNEAQ (reference sequence). The CDR3 has 15 residues. Germline trimming cut 7 bases from V and 7 bases from J; bases unmatched to any gene: 10.

In this sample, this clone turned up once. The gene calls are TRBV5-1 and TRBJ1-1; 7 bases are a match to TRBD1. This CDR3 is built from 14 residues. V shed 0 bases, J shed 6 bases, and the junction held 5 bases outside the gene matches. CDR1 is SGHRS and CDR2 is YFSETQ in the germline V gene. The CDR3 coding sequence is TGCGCCAGCAGCTTGGCCCAGGGGGGCGCTGAAGCTTTCTTT. Protein: CASSLAQGGAEAFF.

The J gene is TRBJ1-1, the V gene TRBV14; D perhaps matches TRBD1 (6 bases). V lost 6 bases, J lost 4 bases, and 12 bases lay in between. Germline CDR1 is SGHDN and CDR2 is FVKESK. The CDR3 extends over 13 amino acids. Here the CDR3 DNA reads TGTGCCAGCAGTGAACAGGGAGTCACTGAAGCTTTCTTT. It specifies CASSEQGVTEAFF.

The chain carries TRBV5-5 and TRBJ1-5; TRBD1 is a possible D gene (6 bases). From germline, CDR1 is SGHKS and CDR2 YYEKEE (reference sequence). This CDR3 has 17 residues. Trimming took off 0 bases at V and 2 bases at J, with 15 bases between the two ends. CDR3 sequence: CASSLVGGSGGNQPQHF. The CDR3 DNA follows: TGTGCCAGCAGCTTGGTAGGGGGTTCTGGGGGCAATCAGCCCCAGCATTTT.